Described below is a single T cell receptor beta chain sequence and its context. These data come from a study of blood T cell repertoires in COVID-19. Across the study: The origin of the acute and convalescent COVID-19 samples was the United States, Italy and Spain.

As processed by the authors: The authors estimated nucleated cell counts from reference gene primer amplification. Assay used: immunoSEQ multiplex PCR; TCRdb lists only in-frame clones, some missing. V, J and clone size derive from that table, while D and trimming were established from the DNA sequence. Among approximately 77,000 clones listed, approximately 79% were seen once. The ends were cut back, 6 bases at V and 6 bases at J, with 8 bases in the middle. There are 11 residues in the CDR3. The sequence was obtained from a man aged 70 or older with active or convalescent COVID-19. The sample comprised peripheral blood. V and J are TRBV12-3 or TRBV12-4 and TRBJ1-1; D call uncertain. CDR3 protein: CASSLGSEAFF. The DNA for the CDR3 is TGTGCCAGCAGCCTCGGGTCTGAAGCTTTCTTT.